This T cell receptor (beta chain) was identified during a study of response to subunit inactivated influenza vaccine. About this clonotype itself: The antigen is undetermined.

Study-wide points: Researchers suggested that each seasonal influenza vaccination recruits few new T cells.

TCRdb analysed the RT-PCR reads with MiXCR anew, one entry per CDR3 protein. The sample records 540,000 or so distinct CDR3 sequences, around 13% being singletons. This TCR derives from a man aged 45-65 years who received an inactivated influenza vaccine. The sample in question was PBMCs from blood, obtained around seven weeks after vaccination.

CDR3 sequence reads: CASSYYRGNSGANVLTF. The CDR3 region has the DNA TGTGCCAGCAGTTACTACAGGGGAAACTCTGGGGCCAACGTCCTGACTTTC. This chain uses TRBV6-5 with TRBJ2-6; 7 bases align to TRBD1. V shed 1 base, J shed 0 bases, and the junction held 3 bases outside the gene matches. Germline CDR1 reads MNHEY; CDR2 reads SVGAGI. This CDR3 is 17 amino acids long.